These 5 T cell receptor beta chains originate from one sample sequenced in a study of beta chain features in type 1 diabetes. Overall study results and limits: A moderate, significant TCRB CDR3 shortening appeared in type 1 diabetes across four CD4+ subsets.

Expressed TCRB transcripts were sequenced because the entire RNA isolate underwent reverse transcription. Method: immunoSEQ multiplex PCR; TCRdb's copy keeps in-frame clones and lacks some. The sample records nearly 700,000 clones, roughly 13% being singletons. No antigen is known for these receptors. Specimen: naive CD4+ T cells from blood. These TCRs come from a man aged 18 to 30 with type 1 diabetes.

The chain uses TRBV6-1 and TRBJ1-6; possibly TRBD1 for D (5 bases). V was cut by 7 bases and J by 4 bases, with 14 bases left in between. The CDR3 is made up of 15 amino acids. In germline, CDR1 is MNHNS, CDR2 SASEGT. The CDR3 DNA reads TGTGCCAGCATTTGGAGGGGAGCGTATAATTCACCCCTCCACTTT. Protein product: CASIWRGAYNSPLHF.

This clone was observed a handful of times. This sequence joins TRBV5-1 and TRBJ1-1; 8 bases agree with TRBD1. The CDR3 has 14 residues. The trim removed 3 bases at V and 5 bases at J, leaving 6 bases unmatched. CDR1 is SGHRS, CDR2 YFSETQ, per germline. The CDR3 bases are TGCGCCAGCAGCTCGACAGGGGAGGAGACTGAAGCTTTCTTT. Protein: CASSSTGEETEAFF.

This chain connects TRBV6-5 to TRBJ1-2; weak D call: TRBD1 (6 bases). Germline V gives CDR1 MNHEY, CDR2 SVGAGI. The germline V and J ends were trimmed by 2 bases and 2 bases, with 9 bases remaining between them. This CDR3 region has 14 residues. The CDR3 sequence is CASSYRTANYGYTF. CDR3 nucleotides: TGTGCCAGCAGTTACCGGACAGCAAACTATGGCTACACCTTC.

The V and J genes are TRBV28 and TRBJ2-7; TRBD1 might be the D (6 bases). The length of the CDR3 is 12 residues. The germline gives CDR1 MDHEN, CDR2 SYDVKM. The V gene lost 7 bases and the J gene lost 6 bases, with 13 bases spanning the gap. CDR3 nucleotides: TGTGCCAGCACCACAGGGTCGGGCGAGCAGTACTTC. Translating gives CASTTGSGEQYF.

This clone was observed a handful of times. The chain joins TRBV9 to TRBJ2-4, with D unresolved. The CDR3 runs 15 residues. V dropped 0 bases and J dropped 1 base, with 8 bases sitting between them. Germline assignment: CDR1 SGDLS and CDR2 YYNGEE. The CDR3 DNA follows: TGTGCCAGCAGCGTAGGGCCGCCTGCCAAAAACATTCAGTACTTC. It specifies CASSVGPPAKNIQYF.